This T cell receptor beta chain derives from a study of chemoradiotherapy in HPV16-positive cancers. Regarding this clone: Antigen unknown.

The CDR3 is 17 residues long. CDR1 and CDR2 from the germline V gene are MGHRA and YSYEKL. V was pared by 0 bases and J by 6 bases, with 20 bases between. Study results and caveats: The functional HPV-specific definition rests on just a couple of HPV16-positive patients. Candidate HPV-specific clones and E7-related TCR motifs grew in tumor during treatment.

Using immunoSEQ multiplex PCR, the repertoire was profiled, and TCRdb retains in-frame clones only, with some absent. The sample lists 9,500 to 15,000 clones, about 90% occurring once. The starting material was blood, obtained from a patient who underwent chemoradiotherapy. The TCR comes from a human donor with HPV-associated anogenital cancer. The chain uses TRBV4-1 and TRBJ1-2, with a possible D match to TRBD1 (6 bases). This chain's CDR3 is CASSQDGTGQKGNGYTF. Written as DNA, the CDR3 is TGCGCCAGCAGCCAAGATGGCACAGGGCAGAAAGGAAATGGCTACACCTTC.